This T cell receptor (beta chain) is from a study of blood T cell repertoires in COVID-19. Across the whole study: Donors in the United States, Italy and Spain gave samples during acute or convalescent COVID-19.

The data were produced by immunoSEQ multiplex PCR, yet TCRdb's version contains in-frame clones alone and is incomplete. The table has some 130,000 clones, 60% to 80% seen once. V was clipped by 2 bases and J by 8 bases; unmatched bases: 8. The CDR3 covers 15 residues. Per germline, CDR1 SEHNR and CDR2 FQNEAQ (reference sequence). The chain joins TRBV7-9 to TRBJ1-2; 10 bases agree with TRBD1. Sequencing was done on a sample of peripheral blood. This clonotype originated in a man between 60 and 75 years old who had recovered from COVID-19. Here the CDR3 reads CASSLSPTGGDGYTF. The CDR3 bases are TGTGCCAGCAGCTTAAGCCCGACAGGGGGCGACGGCTACACCTTC.